Listed below are T cell receptor beta chains from one sample, sequenced in a study of neoadjuvant anti-PD-1 for oral cavity cancer. Clones were sequenced by immunoSEQ multiplex PCR, and TCRdb holds only the in-frame ones, with some missing. The data show nearly 15,000 clones, roughly 35% seen once. Sample: tumor tissue, taken after nivolumab (anti-PD-1) treatment. The receptor source for this set is a person aged 35-80 years with oral cavity squamous cell carcinoma. Each CDR3 is given with its conserved first and last residue. The order of the fields is V gene, clone size, D gene, J gene, CDR3 protein, CDR3 DNA. A D gene is named only where the DNA matches it firmly. Size is omitted from some rows. Given values are once, few, many or a class for expanded clones.

TRBV4-3	-	-	TRBJ2-3	CASSQDLAGSTDTQYF	TGCGCCAGCAGCCAAGACTTGGCGGGTAGCACAGATACGCAGTATTTT
TRBV4-3	few	-	TRBJ1-2	CASSQVDTGHGGYTF	TGCGCCAGCAGCCAGGTGGACACAGGCCACGGGGGCTACACCTTC
TRBV9	many	-	TRBJ2-3	CASSSRNTDTQYF	TGTGCCAGCAGCTCCCGAAACACAGATACGCAGTATTTT
TRBV4-3	-	-	TRBJ1-2	CASSQDLGGAGYGYTF	TGCGCCAGCAGCCAAGATCTCGGGGGGGCTGGCTATGGCTACACCTTC
TRBV7-2	-	-	TRBJ2-5	CASSMPGAGVIETQYF	TGTGCCAGCAGCATGCCCGGGGCAGGGGTTATAGAGACCCAGTACTTC
TRBV19	few	-	TRBJ1-5	CASSIPSEQPQHF	TGTGCCAGTAGTATCCCTTCGGAGCAGCCCCAGCATTTT
TRBV9	-	TRBD2	TRBJ2-2	CASSVALLAGTTGELFF	TGTGCCAGCAGCGTAGCTTTACTAGCGGGGACCACCGGGGAGCTGTTTTTT
TRBV7-2	-	-	TRBJ1-5	CASSSGGGYQPQHF	TGTGCCAGCAGCTCCGGCGGGGGGTATCAGCCCCAGCATTTT
TRBV7-9	few	-	TRBJ1-1	CASSLSLGGNTEAFF	TGTGCCAGCAGCTTATCGCTCGGGGGGAACACTGAAGCTTTCTTT
TRBV6-6	-	-	TRBJ1-3	CASSYWDQNTIYF	TGTGCCAGCAGTTACTGGGACCAAAACACCATATATTTT
TRBV19	few	-	TRBJ2-3	CASSISGFTDTQYF	TGTGCCAGTAGTATTTCAGGGTTCACAGATACGCAGTATTTT
TRBV13	-	-	TRBJ2-1	CASSFKGGRGTILNNEQFF	TGTGCCAGCAGCTTCAAAGGGGGGCGCGGGACTATACTTAACAATGAGCAGTTCTTC
TRBV5-1	few	-	TRBJ2-1	CASSLTQIYNEQFF	TGCGCCAGCAGCTTAACTCAAATCTACAATGAGCAGTTCTTC
TRBV7-6	-	TRBD2	TRBJ2-5	CASSFRLAGSQETQYF	TGTGCCAGCAGCTTCCGACTAGCGGGTTCCCAAGAGACCCAGTACTTC
TRBV7-4	-	-	TRBJ1-2	CASSSSGPKRSGYTF	TGTGCCAGCAGCTCCTCGGGACCCAAAAGATCAGGCTACACCTTC
TRBV9	few	-	TRBJ2-3	CASSVAGETDTQYF	TGTGCCAGCAGCGTAGCGGGGGAGACAGATACGCAGTATTTT
TRBV29-1	once	TRBD1	TRBJ2-7	CSAKGQGAYEQYF	TGCAGCGCCAAGGGACAGGGCGCCTACGAGCAGTACTTC
TRBV29-1	-	-	TRBJ2-7	CSAEGTLGSYEQYF	TGCAGCGCCGAGGGGACTTTGGGCTCCTACGAGCAGTACTTC
TRBV4-1	-	-	TRBJ1-2	CASSQGVRTVIYGYTF	TGCGCCAGCAGCCAAGGTGTCAGAACAGTAATCTATGGCTACACCTTC
TRBV11-3	-	-	TRBJ2-3	CASSPRGSGTQYF	TGTGCCAGCAGCCCCCGGGGTTCGGGAACGCAGTATTTT
TRBV29-1	-	TRBD2	TRBJ2-5	CSVDREGTETQYF	TGCAGCGTTGACAGGGAGGGGACAGAGACCCAGTACTTC
TRBV5-1	few	-	TRBJ2-3	CASSFGSFTDTQYF	TGCGCCAGCAGCTTTGGGTCCTTCACAGATACGCAGTATTTT
TRBV7-8	-	-	TRBJ2-6	CASSFFLRMVSGANVLTF	TGTGCCAGCAGCTTTTTCTTACGGATGGTCTCTGGGGCCAACGTCCTGACTTTC
TRBV5-6	-	TRBD1	TRBJ2-3	CASSALRQGGTDTQYF	TGTGCCAGCAGCGCGCTCAGACAGGGGGGCACAGATACGCAGTATTTT
TRBV5-1	-	TRBD1	TRBJ2-2	CASRTRTGQLSNTGELFF	TGCGCCAGCAGAACTCGGACAGGCCAACTCTCGAACACCGGGGAGCTGTTTTTT
TRBV11-3	-	-	TRBJ2-1	CASSFQGGGQFF	TGTGCCAGCAGCTTCCAGGGGGGTGGGCAGTTCTTC
TRBV4-2	few	TRBD1	TRBJ2-7	CASSQDMAGQDYEQYF	TGTGCCAGCAGCCAAGATATGGCGGGACAGGACTACGAGCAGTACTTC
TRBV4-1	-	-	TRBJ2-5	CASSQNPTQSRVYF	TGCGCCAGCAGCCAAAACCCAACCCAATCTCGGGTGTACTTC
TRBV7-2	-	-	TRBJ2-5	CASGRGMTQYF	TGTGCCAGCGGCAGGGGAATGACCCAGTACTTC
TRBV12-5	-	-	TRBJ2-5	CASGSRGKTQYF	TGTGCTAGTGGTTCTCGAGGAAAGACCCAGTACTTC
TRBV18	few	-	TRBJ2-1	CASSPPGRNEQFF	TGTGCCAGCTCACCCCCGGGACGGAATGAGCAGTTCTTC
TRBV5-4	-	-	TRBJ1-3	CASSLDSSGNTIYF	TGTGCCAGCAGCTTGGATAGCTCTGGAAACACCATATATTTT
TRBV2	few	-	TRBJ1-4	CASSGIGGRFEKLFF	TGTGCCAGCAGTGGGATAGGGGGGAGGTTTGAAAAACTGTTTTTT
TRBV28	-	-	TRBJ2-5	CASGWETQYF	TGTGCCAGCGGTTGGGAGACCCAGTACTTC
TRBV29-1	-	-	TRBJ1-1	CSVGWGVGTEAFF	TGCAGCGTTGGCTGGGGTGTCGGCACTGAAGCTTTCTTT
TRBV6-5	-	-	TRBJ1-5	CASSQQGGSNQPQHF	TGTGCCAGCAGCCAACAGGGAGGTAGCAATCAGCCCCAGCATTTT
TRBV6-6	few	-	TRBJ2-5	CASSYRGSRETQYF	TGTGCCAGCAGTTACAGGGGGAGCCGAGAGACCCAGTACTTC
TRBV6-6	-	-	TRBJ1-5	CASSLGGAQHF	TGTGCCAGCAGTCTCGGGGGAGCCCAGCATTTT
TRBV9	-	-	TRBJ2-5	CASSVEVGRETQYF	TGTGCCAGCAGCGTAGAGGTAGGGCGGGAGACCCAGTACTTC
TRBV9	medium-sized	TRBD2	TRBJ2-3	CASSVGTSGHRTDTQYF	TGTGCCAGCAGCGTAGGGACTAGCGGGCACCGCACAGATACGCAGTATTTT
TRBV7-2	-	TRBD1	TRBJ1-5	CASSSGQVNQPQHF	TGTGCCAGCAGCTCGGGACAGGTCAATCAGCCCCAGCATTTT
TRBV4-3	few	-	TRBJ2-1	CASSQDLNWVEQFF	TGCGCCAGCAGCCAAGATCTAAATTGGGTTGAGCAGTTCTTC
TRBV11-2	few	-	TRBJ2-2	CASSLASGELFF	TGTGCCAGCAGCTTAGCTTCCGGGGAGCTGTTTTTT
TRBV5-1	-	TRBD1	TRBJ1-1	CASSLDYRGTEAFF	TGCGCCAGCAGCTTGGACTACAGGGGCACTGAAGCTTTCTTT
TRBV28	-	TRBD1	TRBJ1-2	CASSSRTGYWRYGYTF	TGTGCCAGCAGTTCAAGGACAGGCTACTGGCGATATGGCTACACCTTC
TRBV6-4	-	-	TRBJ2-1	CASSDYRDLQFF	TGTGCCAGCAGTGATTACCGGGACCTGCAGTTCTTC
TRBV6-1	few	-	TRBJ2-1	CASTLDRISYNEQFF	TGTGCCAGCACCTTAGACAGGATCTCCTACAATGAGCAGTTCTTC
TRBV2	-	-	TRBJ2-7	CASSEEYEQYF	TGTGCCAGCAGTGAGGAATACGAGCAGTACTTC
TRBV7-9	-	TRBD2	TRBJ2-3	CASSLGLGSGATDTQYF	TGTGCCAGCAGCTTAGGACTGGGTAGCGGGGCCACAGATACGCAGTATTTT
TRBV30	few	TRBD1	TRBJ2-3	CARGTGPDTQYF	TGTGCCCGAGGGACAGGGCCAGATACGCAGTATTTT
TRBV2	once	TRBD2	TRBJ2-7	CASTRTSGGSYEQYF	TGTGCCAGCACCAGGACTAGCGGGGGCTCCTACGAGCAGTACTTC
TRBV7-2	-	-	TRBJ2-6	CASSGRGGPSGANVLTF	TGTGCCAGCAGCGGGCGGGGAGGCCCGTCTGGGGCCAACGTCCTGACTTTC
TRBV9	-	-	TRBJ1-1	CASSGGQSNTEAFF	TGTGCCAGCAGCGGTGGACAGAGTAACACTGAAGCTTTCTTT
TRBV9	few	-	TRBJ2-2	CASSVNPTGELFF	TGTGCCAGCAGCGTAAACCCCACCGGGGAGCTGTTTTTT
TRBV7-2	few	-	TRBJ2-2	CASSRLVSSAGELFF	TGTGCCAGCAGCCGACTAGTGTCATCGGCCGGGGAGCTGTTTTTT
TRBV7-2	-	TRBD1	TRBJ1-2	CASSSTGFFYGYTF	TGTGCCAGCAGCTCGACAGGGTTCTTCTATGGCTACACCTTC
TRBV5-4	-	-	TRBJ2-2	CASSIRDFGTGELFF	TGTGCCAGCAGCATCCGGGACTTTGGAACCGGGGAGCTGTTTTTT
TRBV6-1	-	-	TRBJ1-3	CASSEHSGNTIYF	TGTGCCAGCAGTGAACACTCTGGAAACACCATATATTTT
TRBV10-2	-	-	TRBJ2-1	CASTVTPGEGEQFF	TGCGCCAGCACCGTGACGCCGGGCGAGGGGGAGCAGTTCTTC